This TCR beta chain was found in a study of OX40 agonist ivuxolimab in advanced cancers. Describing the broader study: Ivuxolimab, which targeted the costimulatory receptor OX40 (CD134), was an agonistic, fully human IgG2 monoclonal antibody. Intravenous ivuxolimab was administered to patients every 2 weeks at six dose levels: 0.01, 0.1, 0.3, 1.5, 3 and 10 mg/kg. Of the approximately 50 dose-escalation patients, hepatocellular carcinoma was present in around 20, melanoma in some 15, renal cell carcinoma in 9 and head and neck cancer in 9. In the dose-escalation cohort, around four fifths of patients were male, and the mean age was 60 years with a range of roughly 20 to 80. Patients were allowed to have had prior anti-PD-1, anti-PD-L1 or anti-CTLA-4 therapy, and approximately 41% of the dose-escalation patients had previously received checkpoint inhibitors. Partial responses occurred in three dose-escalation patients: two with cutaneous melanoma and one with hepatocellular carcinoma. Peripheral TCRbeta sequencing aimed to test whether ivuxolimab altered TCR sequence diversity and caused clonal T-cell expansion. The monotherapy dose-escalation portion (N ≈ 55 patients) of the phase I ivuxolimab trial is reported in the paper.

Concerning this clone: Its recognized antigen is unknown. It has no much larger one-base neighbor in the sample; base qualities were not kept.

Patients with autoimmune disease history or receiving systemic immunosuppression were excluded from the trial. In every dose cohort, peripheral blood was drawn for TCR sequencing at baseline, cycle 4 day 1, and cycle 7 day 1. The samples were drawn from a first-in-human, open-label, multicenter phase I dose-escalation trial of ivuxolimab. The trial enrolled adults with locally advanced or metastatic head and neck squamous cell, hepatocellular, melanoma or renal cell carcinoma. Before TCR sequencing, CD4+ and CD8+ T cells were separately sorted from peripheral blood. For sequencing of the TCRbeta CDR3 region, genomic DNA was extracted from the sorted cells. The immunoSEQ Assay was used to sequence the TCRbeta CDR3 regions. TCRdb holds this immuneACCESS table with in-frame rearrangements only. Some clones are missing; in checked studies, unresolved V genes explain under half, and the rest has no known cause. The sample table lists about 68,000 clones, about 89% of them with a count of one. The top ten clones comprise 0.3% to 0.35% of the sample.

Results and caveats for the whole study, not just this receptor: At doses from 0.1 to 3.0 mg/kg, clonal expansion was seen in both CD4+ and CD8+ blood T cells between baseline and week 6. In partial responders in the 0.1-3.0 mg/kg groups, normalized peripheral clonal expansion was found to be among the lowest, especially among CD8+ T cells. After ivuxolimab, CD8+ T cells had more expanded clones than CD4+ T cells on average. Low levels of normalized T-cell clonal expansion were also shown by some nonresponding patients. Antigen specificity was not determined for the clonally expanded peripheral T cells.

From its cysteine to its phenylalanine, the CDR3 spans 16 amino acids. Only the CDR3 portion is preserved as DNA: 48 bases, with reading frame beginning at the first base. Taken from the germline V gene (reference sequence), the CDR1 and CDR2 loops are MNHNY and SVGAGI. V loses 0 bases, J loses 2 bases, and the germline ends lie 13 bases apart. The sequence came from an adult with an advanced solid tumor such as melanoma, head and neck, liver or kidney cancer. The chain is encoded by TRBV6-6 joined to TRBJ1-2; the D region possibly corresponds to TRBD1 (5 bases align). This sample comprised CD4+ or CD8+ T cells sorted from blood, obtained in a trial of the OX40 agonist ivuxolimab. The DNA reads TGTGCCAGCAGTTACTCCTCCCTCGGGGGGAACTATGGCTACACCTTC. It codes for CASSYSSLGGNYGYTF.